The present entry profiles one T cell receptor (beta chain) with its context. This entry belongs to a study of blood T cell repertoires in COVID-19. Study-wide background: Samples representing acute and convalescent COVID-19 were sourced from the United States, Italy and Spain.

Repertoires were generated with immunoSEQ multiplex PCR, while TCRdb's copy carries only in-frame clones and drops some. The sample yields over 130,000 clones, roughly four fifths seen once. The cohort comprised adults aged about 18 to 100 years residing in approximately 22 US areas. Participant-given clinical history determined each cohort assignment. Contact with a PCR-confirmed or clinician-diagnosed COVID-19 case occurred within 2 weeks of entry. The source is a woman younger than 30 who had been exposed to COVID-19. The sequenced sample consisted of PBMCs or T cells enriched from blood (not recorded which).

For the CDR3, the DNA is TGTGCCTGGTTTTCGGGGGGCTACGAGCAGTACTTC. Amino acids: CAWFSGGYEQYF. The chain has TRBV30 and TRBJ2-7, with 7 bases aligning to TRBD2. CDR1 GTSNPN and CDR2 SVGIG come from the germline V gene (reference sequence). The CDR3 extends over 12 amino acids. J lost 3 bases, V lost 5 bases, and 4 bases had no gene match.